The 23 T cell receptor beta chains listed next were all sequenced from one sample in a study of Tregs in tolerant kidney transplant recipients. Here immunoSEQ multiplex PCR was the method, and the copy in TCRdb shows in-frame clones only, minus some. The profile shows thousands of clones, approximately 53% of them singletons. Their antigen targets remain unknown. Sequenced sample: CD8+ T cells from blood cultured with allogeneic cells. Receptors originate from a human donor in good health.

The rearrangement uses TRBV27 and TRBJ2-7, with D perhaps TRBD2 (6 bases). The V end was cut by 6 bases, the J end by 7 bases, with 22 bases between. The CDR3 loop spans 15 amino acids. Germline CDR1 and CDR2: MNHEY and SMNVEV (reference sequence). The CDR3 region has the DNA TGTGCCAGCAGAGAATCGCGGGGCCCGGGAAGGGAGCAGTACTTC. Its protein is CASRESRGPGREQYF.

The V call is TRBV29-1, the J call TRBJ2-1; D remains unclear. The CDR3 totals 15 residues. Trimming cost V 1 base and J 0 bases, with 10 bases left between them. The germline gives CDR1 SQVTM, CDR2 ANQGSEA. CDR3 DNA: TGCAGCGTTGAAGGGCAGGCAAGCTCCTACAATGAGCAGTTCTTC. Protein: CSVEGQASSYNEQFF.

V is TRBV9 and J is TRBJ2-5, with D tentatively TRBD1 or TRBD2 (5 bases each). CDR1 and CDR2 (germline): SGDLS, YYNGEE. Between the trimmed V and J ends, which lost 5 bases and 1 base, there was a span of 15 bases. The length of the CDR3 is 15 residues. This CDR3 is CASSRGGDPQETQYF. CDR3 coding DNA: TGTGCCAGCAGTCGTGGGGGAGACCCCCAAGAGACCCAGTACTTC.

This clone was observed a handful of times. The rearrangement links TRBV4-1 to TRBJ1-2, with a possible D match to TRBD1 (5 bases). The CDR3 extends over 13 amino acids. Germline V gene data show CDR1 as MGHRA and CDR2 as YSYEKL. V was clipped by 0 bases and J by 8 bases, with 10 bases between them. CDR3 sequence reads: CASSQDLGDGYTF. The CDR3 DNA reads TGCGCCAGCAGCCAAGATTTGGGGGACGGCTACACCTTC.

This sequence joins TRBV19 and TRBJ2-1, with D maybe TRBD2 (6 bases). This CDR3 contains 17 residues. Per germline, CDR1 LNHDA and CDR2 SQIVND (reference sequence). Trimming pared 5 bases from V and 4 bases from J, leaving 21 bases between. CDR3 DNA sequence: TGTGCCAGTAGTCCCCACACACGGGACTGGGGTTACAATGAGCAGTTCTTC. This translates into CASSPHTRDWGYNEQFF.

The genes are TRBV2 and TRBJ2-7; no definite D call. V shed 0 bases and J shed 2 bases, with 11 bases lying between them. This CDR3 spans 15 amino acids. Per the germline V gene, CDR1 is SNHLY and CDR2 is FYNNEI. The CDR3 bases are TGTGCCAGCAGTGAAGCCTCCAGCGTAGCCTACGAGCAGTACTTC. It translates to CASSEASSVAYEQYF. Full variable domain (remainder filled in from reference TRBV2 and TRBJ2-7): EPEVTQTPSHQVTQMGQEVILRCVPISNHLYFYWYRQILGQKVEFLVSFYNNEISEKSEIFDDQFSVERPDGSNFTLKIRSTKLEDSAMYFCASSEASSVAYEQYFGPGTRLTVT.

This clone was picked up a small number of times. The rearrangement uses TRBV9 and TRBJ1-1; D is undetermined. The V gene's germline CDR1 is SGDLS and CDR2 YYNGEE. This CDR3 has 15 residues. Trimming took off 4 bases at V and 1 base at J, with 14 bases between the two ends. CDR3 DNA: TGTGCCAGCAGCTCCTCCAATCGGAAGAACACTGAAGCTTTCTTT. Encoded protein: CASSSSNRKNTEAFF. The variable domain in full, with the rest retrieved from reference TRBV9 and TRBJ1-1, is DSGVTQTPKHLITATGQRVTLRCSPRSGDLSVYWYQQSLDQGLQFLIQYYNGEERAKGNILERFSAQQFPDLHSELNLSSLELGDSALYFCASSSSNRKNTEAFFGQGTRLTVV.

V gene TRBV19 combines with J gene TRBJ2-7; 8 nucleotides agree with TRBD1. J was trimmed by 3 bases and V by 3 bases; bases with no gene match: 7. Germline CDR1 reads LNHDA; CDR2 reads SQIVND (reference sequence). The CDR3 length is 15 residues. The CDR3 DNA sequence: TGTGCCAGTAGTATGGGAACAGGGGGGTACTACGAGCAGTACTTC. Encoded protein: CASSMGTGGYYEQYF.

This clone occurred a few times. CDR3 sequence: CASSLRQVYTGELFF. The CDR3 region has the DNA TGTGCCAGCAGTTTACGACAGGTTTACACCGGGGAGCTGTTTTTT. V gene TRBV27 combines with J gene TRBJ2-2; D is possibly TRBD1 (6 bases). CDR3 size: 15 residues. V was shortened by 2 bases and J by 3 bases, with 10 bases between the two germline ends. Germline CDR1 and CDR2: MNHEY and SMNVEV (reference sequence).

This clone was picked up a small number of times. The CDR3 region is CASSEGGEAFF. The CDR3, as DNA: TGCGCCAGCAGCGAAGGGGGTGAAGCTTTCTTT. The rearrangement links TRBV10-2 to TRBJ1-1; perhaps TRBD1 as D (6 bases). This CDR3 has 11 residues. Germline V gives CDR1 WSHSY, CDR2 SAAADI. The V and J ends lost 6 bases and 7 bases respectively, with 9 bases between them.

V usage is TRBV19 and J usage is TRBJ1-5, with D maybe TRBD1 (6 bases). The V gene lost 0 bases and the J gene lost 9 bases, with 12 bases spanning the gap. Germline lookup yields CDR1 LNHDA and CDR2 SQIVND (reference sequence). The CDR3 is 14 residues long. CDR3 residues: CASSIDGGQRPQHF. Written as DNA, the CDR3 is TGTGCCAGTAGTATAGACGGGGGCCAGAGGCCCCAGCATTTT.

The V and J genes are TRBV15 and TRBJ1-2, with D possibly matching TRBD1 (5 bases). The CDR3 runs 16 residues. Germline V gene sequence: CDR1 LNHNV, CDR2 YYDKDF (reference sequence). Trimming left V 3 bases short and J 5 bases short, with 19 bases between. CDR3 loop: CATSSPTGRGGYGYTF. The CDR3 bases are TGTGCCACCAGCAGTCCCACCGGGAGGGGAGGATATGGCTACACCTTC. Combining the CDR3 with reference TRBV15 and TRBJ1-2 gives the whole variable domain DAMVIQNPRYQVTQFGKPVTLSCSQTLNHNVMYWYQQKSSQAPKLLFHYYDKDFNNEADTPDNFQSRRPNTSFCFLDIRSPGLGDTAMYLCATSSPTGRGGYGYTFGSGTRLTVV.

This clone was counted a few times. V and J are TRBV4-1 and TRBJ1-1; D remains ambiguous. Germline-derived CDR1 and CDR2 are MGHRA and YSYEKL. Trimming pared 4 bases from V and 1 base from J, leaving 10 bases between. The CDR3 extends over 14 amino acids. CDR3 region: CASSPVIQNTEAFF. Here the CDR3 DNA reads TGCGCCAGCAGCCCCGTCATCCAGAACACTGAAGCTTTCTTT.

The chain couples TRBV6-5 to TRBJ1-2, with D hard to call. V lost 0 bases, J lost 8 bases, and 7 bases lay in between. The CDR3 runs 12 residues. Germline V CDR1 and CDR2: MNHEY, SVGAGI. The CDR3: CASSYSPGGYTF. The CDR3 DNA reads TGTGCCAGCAGTTACTCGCCGGGAGGCTACACCTTC.

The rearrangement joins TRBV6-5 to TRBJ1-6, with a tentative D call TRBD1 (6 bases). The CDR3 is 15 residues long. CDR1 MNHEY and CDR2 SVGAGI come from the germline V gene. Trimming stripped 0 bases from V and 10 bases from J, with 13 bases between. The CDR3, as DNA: TGTGCCAGCAGTTACTCGACAGGTCCATCCTCACCCCTCCACTTT. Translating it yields CASSYSTGPSSPLHF.

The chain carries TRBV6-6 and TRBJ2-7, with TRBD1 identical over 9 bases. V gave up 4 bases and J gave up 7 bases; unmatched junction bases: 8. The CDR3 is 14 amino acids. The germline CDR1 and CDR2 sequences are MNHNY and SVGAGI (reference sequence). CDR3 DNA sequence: TGTGCCAGCAGTTTTTCGGGACAGGGCTATGAGCAGTACTTC. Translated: CASSFSGQGYEQYF.

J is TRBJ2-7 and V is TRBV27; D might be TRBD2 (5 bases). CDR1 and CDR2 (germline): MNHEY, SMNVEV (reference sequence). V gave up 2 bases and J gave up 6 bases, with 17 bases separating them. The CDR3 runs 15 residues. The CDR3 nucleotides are TGTGCCAGCAGTTTAGAACGGGTGGGCCGGGGCGAGCAGTACTTC. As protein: CASSLERVGRGEQYF.

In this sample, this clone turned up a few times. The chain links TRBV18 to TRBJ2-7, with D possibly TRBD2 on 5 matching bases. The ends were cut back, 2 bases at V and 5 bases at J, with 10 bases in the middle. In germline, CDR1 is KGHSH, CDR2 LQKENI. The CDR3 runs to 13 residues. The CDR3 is CASSPVAGNEQYF. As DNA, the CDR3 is TGTGCCAGCTCACCAGTGGCCGGGAACGAGCAGTACTTC.

CDR3 sequence reads: CASSDPIRGRVPQETQYF. CDR3 nucleotide sequence: TGTGCCAGCAGTGACCCTATTAGAGGTCGGGTACCCCAAGAGACCCAGTACTTC. The rearrangement links TRBV2 to TRBJ2-5, with unresolved D. Trimming cost V 3 bases and J 1 base, with 21 bases left between them. Germline CDR1 reads SNHLY; CDR2 reads FYNNEI. The CDR3 has 18 amino acids.

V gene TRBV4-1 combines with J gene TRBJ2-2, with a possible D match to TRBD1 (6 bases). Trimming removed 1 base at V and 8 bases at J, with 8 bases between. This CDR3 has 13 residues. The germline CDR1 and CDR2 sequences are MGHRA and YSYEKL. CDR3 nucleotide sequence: TGCGCCAGCAGCCAAGTAGGACAGGGGGAGCTGTTTTTT. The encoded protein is CASSQVGQGELFF.

CDR3 protein: CASSIAAGGVTDTQYF. In DNA, the CDR3 is TGTGCCAGTAGTATAGCGGCGGGAGGGGTCACAGATACGCAGTATTTT. The rearrangement uses TRBV19 and TRBJ2-3; 9 bases line up with TRBD2. This CDR3 is 16 amino acids long. Germline values: CDR1 LNHDA, CDR2 SQIVND (reference sequence). With V trimmed by 1 base and J by 2 bases, 4 bases remained unmatched.

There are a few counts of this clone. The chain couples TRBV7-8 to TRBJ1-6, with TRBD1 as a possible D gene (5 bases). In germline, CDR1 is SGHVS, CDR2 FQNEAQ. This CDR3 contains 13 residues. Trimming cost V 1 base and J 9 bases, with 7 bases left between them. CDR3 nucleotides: TGTGCCAGCAGCTTAGTTGGGGGTTCACCCCTCCACTTT. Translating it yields CASSLVGGSPLHF.

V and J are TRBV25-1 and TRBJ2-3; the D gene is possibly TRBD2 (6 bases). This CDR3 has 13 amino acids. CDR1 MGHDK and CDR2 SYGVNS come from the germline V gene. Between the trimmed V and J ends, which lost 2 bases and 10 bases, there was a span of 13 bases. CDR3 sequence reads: CASSEGAGTAQYF. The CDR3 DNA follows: TGTGCCAGCAGTGAAGGGGCGGGGACGGCGCAGTATTTT.